This T cell receptor (beta chain) was recovered during a study of PD-L1 blockade in urothelial cancer. Study as a whole: The study started patients on atezolizumab around 2014, giving 1,200 mg intravenously every 3 weeks.

TCRdb keeps only in-frame clones here, not all; method: immunoSEQ multiplex PCR. The sample includes approximately 40,000 clones, 86% of them seen just once. Time point in this sample: peripheral blood 6 weeks after treatment start. CDR1 and CDR2 (germline): SNHLY, FYNNEI. The CDR3 length is 14 residues. The germline V and J ends were trimmed by 3 bases and 0 bases, with 6 bases remaining between them. The genes are TRBV2 and TRBJ1-5, with unresolved D. Sequencing was performed on PBMCs, taken around atezolizumab (anti-PD-L1) treatment. The receptor was isolated from a man in his 60s with urothelial cancer. CDR3 coding DNA: TGTGCCAGCAGTGATCGGGATAGCAATCAGCCCCAGCATTTT. The encoded protein is CASSDRDSNQPQHF.